One and the same sample provided the 32 T cell receptor beta chains below, sequenced in a study of OX40 agonist ivuxolimab in advanced cancers. TCRdb keeps only in-frame clones here, not all; method: immunoSEQ multiplex PCR. Of about 83,000 clones in the sample, around 86% were seen once. Sequencing was performed on CD4+ or CD8+ T cells sorted from blood, taken in a trial of the OX40 agonist ivuxolimab. Receptor source: an adult with an advanced solid tumor such as melanoma, head and neck, liver or kidney cancer.

This chain links TRBV6-6 with TRBJ1-6; TRBD1 aligns across 7 bases. V lost 2 bases to trimming and J lost 7 bases; unmatched junction nucleotides: 5. The CDR3 consists of 15 residues. Germline CDR1 and CDR2: MNHNY and SVGAGI (reference sequence). CDR3 sequence reads: CASSYERDRNSPLHF. CDR3 coding DNA: TGTGCCAGCAGTTACGAACGGGACAGAAATTCACCCCTCCACTTT.

In this sample, this clone turned up once. The chain recombines TRBV11-2 with TRBJ2-5, with 7 bases fitting TRBD1. The ends lost 6 bases at V and 3 bases at J; junction bases unmatched: 4. The germline V gene encodes CDR1 SGHAT and CDR2 FQNNGV. The CDR3 consists of 13 residues. The CDR3 is CASSAGTEETQYF. In DNA form, the CDR3 reads TGTGCCAGCAGTGCCGGGACAGAAGAGACCCAGTACTTC.

This chain links TRBV30 with TRBJ2-7, with 8 nucleotides matching TRBD2. From germline, CDR1 is GTSNPN and CDR2 SVGIG (reference sequence). This CDR3 has 15 residues. V gave up 4 bases and J gave up 3 bases; unmatched junction bases: 11. The CDR3 spells CAWIRTAGANYEQYF. CDR3 DNA: TGTGCCTGGATTCGAACAGCGGGGGCGAACTACGAGCAGTACTTC.

The chain recombines TRBV4-3 with TRBJ2-3; no definite D call. Per germline, CDR1 LGHNA and CDR2 YSLEER. With 1 base removed from V and 1 base from J, the gap between germline ends came to 12 bases. The length of the CDR3 is 16 residues. Here the CDR3 DNA reads TGCGCCAGCAGCCAAGGGGCCGGTCCAGGCACAGATACGCAGTATTTT. It codes for CASSQGAGPGTDTQYF.

The gene calls are TRBV6-6 and TRBJ1-2; TRBD1 might be the D (5 bases). This CDR3 has 13 amino acids. The V and J ends lost 6 bases and 10 bases respectively, with 18 bases between them. Germline V lookup: CDR1 MNHNY, CDR2 SVGAGI (reference sequence). CDR3 DNA: TGTGCCAGCAGCTCGGGACCCGGGCGTTTCTACACCTTC. It specifies CASSSGPGRFYTF.

V gene TRBV4-1 combines with J gene TRBJ2-7; TRBD1 might be the D (6 bases). Germline V lookup: CDR1 MGHRA, CDR2 YSYEKL. Trimming removed 1 base at V and 2 bases at J, with 12 bases between. This CDR3 region has 15 residues. The CDR3 DNA sequence: TGCGCCAGCAGCCAAGGGCGTACAGGGACCTACGAGCAGTACTTC. Its translation is CASSQGRTGTYEQYF.

This chain connects TRBV7-9 to TRBJ1-2; the D is unclear. The CDR3 totals 14 residues. Trimming removed 3 bases from V and 2 bases from J, with 10 bases in between. The V gene's germline CDR1 is SEHNR and CDR2 FQNEAQ (reference sequence). CDR3 region: CASSLMDVNYGYTF. The CDR3 DNA sequence: TGTGCCAGCAGCTTGATGGACGTGAACTATGGCTACACCTTC.

The chain recombines TRBV7-2 with TRBJ1-2; 9 bases are shared with TRBD1. V was pared by 6 bases and J by 7 bases, with 9 bases of the junction left unmatched. Per germline, CDR1 SGHTA and CDR2 FQGNSA. The CDR3 length is 14 residues. The CDR3 DNA is TGTGCCAGCAGTCGAGCCGGGACAGGGTTTGGCTACACCTTC. Encoded protein: CASSRAGTGFGYTF.

As to this clone: The junction departs from the called germline gene at one end, perhaps through a read error. CDR3 sequence (DNA): TGTGCCACCAGCGGGCGGACCTACGGGCAGTACTTC. Translation: CATSGRTYGQYF. The chain couples TRBV10-3 to TRBJ2-7; the D gene is possibly TRBD2 (6 bases). CDR1 and CDR2 from the germline V gene are ENHRY and SYGVKD. This CDR3 comprises 12 residues.

The chain joins TRBV6-5 to TRBJ1-1; D remains ambiguous. Germline CDR1 reads MNHEY; CDR2 reads SVGAGI. The CDR3 contains 15 residues. V was trimmed by 0 bases and J by 3 bases, leaving 11 bases between them. As DNA, the CDR3 is TGTGCCAGCAGTTACTCAATGTTGGTAGACACTGAAGCTTTCTTT. This encodes CASSYSMLVDTEAFF.

The chain is built from TRBV27 and TRBJ1-1, with D tentatively TRBD1 (6 bases). The germline V and J ends were trimmed by 8 bases and 0 bases, with 13 bases remaining between them. The CDR3 covers 14 residues. The germline V gene has CDR1 MNHEY and CDR2 SMNVEV (reference sequence). The CDR3, as DNA: TGTGCCAGCTGGCCCGGGGGCCTGAACACTGAAGCTTTCTTT. Its protein is CASWPGGLNTEAFF.

V gene TRBV4-3 combines with J gene TRBJ1-2; 7 bases are shared with TRBD1. The CDR3 length is 15 residues. Germline CDR1 and CDR2: LGHNA and YSLEER. V lost 0 bases and J lost 3; bases outside the gene matches: 4. CDR3 DNA sequence: TGCGCCAGCAGCCAAGACCACGGACAGGACTATGGCTACACCTTC. This sequence encodes CASSQDHGQDYGYTF.

This chain uses TRBV10-2 with TRBJ2-1, with 10 bases matching TRBD2. Trimming removed 5 bases from V and 6 bases from J; junction bases left unmatched: 1. The CDR3 consists of 13 residues. Germline V gives CDR1 WSHSY, CDR2 SAAADI. The CDR3 region is CASSLAGANEQFF. The CDR3 coding sequence is TGCGCCAGCAGTCTAGCGGGGGCCAATGAGCAGTTCTTC.

J is TRBJ2-1 and V is TRBV6-1; D unclear. The germline V gene encodes CDR1 MNHNS and CDR2 SASEGT. The germline V and J ends were trimmed by 1 base and 13 bases, with 8 bases remaining between them. There are 11 residues in the CDR3. The CDR3 DNA is TGTGCCAGCAGTGAAGTTACCTCCCAGTTCTTC. Translating gives CASSEVTSQFF.

Comment on this clone: The sample contains more than one DNA sequence encoding this CDR3. J is TRBJ2-2 and V is TRBV18; the match to TRBD1 covers 9 bases. This CDR3 is 16 amino acids long. V dropped 0 bases and J dropped 2; count of bases not matched to a gene: 1. CDR1 is KGHSH, CDR2 LQKENI, per germline. The CDR3 loop is CASSPPTGGNTGELFF. The CDR3 DNA reads as TGTGCCAGCTCACCACCTACAGGGGGCAACACCGGGGAGCTGTTTTTT.

The V gene is TRBV2, the J gene TRBJ2-3; 8 nucleotides agree with TRBD2. Germline V lookup: CDR1 SNHLY, CDR2 FYNNEI. Trimming removed 7 bases from V and 2 bases from J; junction bases left unmatched: 11. CDR3 length: 16 residues. In nucleotides, the CDR3 is TGTGCCAGCAACGGTGGGGGCGGGGGGTACACAGATACGCAGTATTTT. Protein product: CASNGGGGGYTDTQYF.

The V and J genes are TRBV9 and TRBJ2-3; perhaps D is TRBD1 or TRBD2 (5 bases each). Trimming shortened V by 7 bases and J by 5 bases, and 23 bases separated the two germline ends. Germline V gene data show CDR1 as SGDLS and CDR2 as YYNGEE. This CDR3 comprises 16 residues. The CDR3 DNA is TGTGCCAGCCCCTCCTTGTGGGGGTCCGCAGGAGATACGCAGTATTTT. Translation: CASPSLWGSAGDTQYF. The complete variable domain, with remaining parts taken from reference TRBV9 and TRBJ2-3, reads DSGVTQTPKHLITATGQRVTLRCSPRSGDLSVYWYQQSLDQGLQFLIQYYNGEERAKGNILERFSAQQFPDLHSELNLSSLELGDSALYFCASPSLWGSAGDTQYFGPGTRLTVL.

The chain recombines TRBV6-6 with TRBJ2-2; D might be TRBD2 (5 bases). This CDR3 region has 16 residues. V lost 2 bases, J lost 6 bases, and 16 bases lay in between. Germline V CDR1 and CDR2: MNHNY, SVGAGI (reference sequence). This chain's CDR3 is CASSYTGLPPAGELFF. CDR3 in DNA: TGTGCCAGCAGTTACACCGGACTCCCACCGGCCGGGGAGCTGTTTTTT.

The chain links TRBV7-2 to TRBJ2-7; a possible D gene is TRBD1 (5 bases). CDR1 SGHTA and CDR2 FQGNSA come from the germline V gene. The CDR3 has 15 amino acids. V was cut by 2 bases and J by 6 bases, with 17 bases left in between. In DNA, the CDR3 is TGTGCCAGCAGCTTAAGTGGGGCAGACCTATTCGAGCAGTACTTC. Its protein product is CASSLSGADLFEQYF.

The rearrangement links TRBV4-3 to TRBJ2-5; 8 bases agree with TRBD2. V dropped 0 bases and J dropped 5; count of bases not matched to a gene: 14. Germline CDR1 and CDR2: LGHNA and YSLEER. This CDR3 has 18 residues. The CDR3 region is CASSQEVARGVSRETQYF. Here the CDR3 DNA reads TGCGCCAGCAGCCAAGAAGTGGCGCGGGGGGTTAGTAGGGAGACCCAGTACTTC.

This chain joins TRBV6-5 and TRBJ1-2, with D unresolved. CDR1 is MNHEY and CDR2 is SVGAGI in the germline V gene. This CDR3 contains 10 residues. Trimming took off 5 bases at V and 9 bases at J, with 7 bases between the two ends. The CDR3 DNA sequence: TGTGCCAGCAGTGAAGTCCGCTACACCTTC. This encodes CASSEVRYTF.

The rearrangement uses TRBV28 and TRBJ2-1; D ambiguous. The V end lost 2 bases, the J end lost 7 bases, and 9 bases lay between the germline ends. This CDR3 has 13 amino acids. The germline CDR1 and CDR2 sequences are MDHEN and SYDVKM. Here the CDR3 reads CASSLTVKNEQFF. The CDR3 DNA is TGTGCCAGCAGTTTAACGGTAAAAAATGAGCAGTTCTTC.

This chain connects TRBV9 to TRBJ2-1; 9 bases align to TRBD2. The germline V gene has CDR1 SGDLS and CDR2 YYNGEE. The CDR3 consists of 19 residues. After removal of 0 bases from V and 0 bases from J, the junction contained 10 bases not matched to a gene. CDR3 nucleotide sequence: TGTGCCAGCAGCGTAGGTTTAGCGGGGGCTTCTAGCTCCTACAATGAGCAGTTCTTC. Protein: CASSVGLAGASSSYNEQFF.

J is TRBJ1-6 and V is TRBV7-9, with 8 nucleotides matching TRBD1. The CDR3 runs 15 residues. With 5 bases clipped from V and 9 bases from J, the junction kept 9 bases outside the gene matches. From germline, CDR1 is SEHNR and CDR2 FQNEAQ (reference sequence). The CDR3 sequence: CASSPSSGQVSPLHF. CDR3 nucleotides: TGTGCCAGCAGCCCTAGCTCGGGACAGGTTTCACCCCTCCACTTT.

In this sample, this clone turned up once. V and J are TRBV2 and TRBJ1-2, with 7 positions matching TRBD1. J was trimmed by 7 bases and V by 10 bases; bases with no gene match: 9. Germline V CDR1 and CDR2: SNHLY, FYNNEI. The CDR3 contains 12 residues. The CDR3 DNA is TGTGCCATGGGGGGGACAGCCGGTGGCTACACCTTC. This gives the protein CAMGGTAGGYTF.

The chain is built from TRBV27 and TRBJ2-1; 9 bases are a match to TRBD1. From germline, CDR1 is MNHEY and CDR2 SMNVEV (reference sequence). The CDR3 spans 17 residues. Unmatched junction bases numbered 10, after V lost 4 bases and J lost 3 bases. The CDR3 DNA reads as TGTGCCAGCAGTTCACGGACAGGGGCCCGCAACTACAATGAGCAGTTCTTC. It translates to CASSSRTGARNYNEQFF.

This sequence joins TRBV5-5 and TRBJ2-7; D is unresolved. V was shortened by 4 bases and J by 6 bases, with 20 bases between the two germline ends. The germline V gene encodes CDR1 SGHKS and CDR2 YYEKEE (reference sequence). The CDR3 sequence is 15 residues long. CDR3 loop: CASSLSSSTDGEQYF. CDR3 coding DNA: TGTGCCAGCAGCCTTTCCTCGTCTACTGATGGCGAGCAGTACTTC.

The CDR3 protein is CASSLAGTREAFF. The CDR3 nucleotides read TGTGCCAGCAGCTTAGCTGGGACAAGAGAAGCTTTCTTT. V usage is TRBV11-2 and J usage is TRBJ1-1; tentative D call: TRBD1 (6 bases). Germline CDR1 reads SGHAT; CDR2 reads FQNNGV. V was clipped by 1 base and J by 8 bases, with 11 bases between them. CDR3 length equals 13 residues.

This chain uses TRBV9 with TRBJ2-5; D is possibly TRBD2 (6 bases). Germline assignment: CDR1 SGDLS and CDR2 YYNGEE. This CDR3 has 13 residues. Trimming removed 2 bases at V and 4 bases at J, with 9 bases between. In DNA form, the CDR3 reads TGTGCCAGCAGCGTTCAGGGACTAGAGACCCAGTACTTC. Its protein is CASSVQGLETQYF. The full variable domain, with the rest looked up from reference TRBV9 and TRBJ2-5, is DSGVTQTPKHLITATGQRVTLRCSPRSGDLSVYWYQQSLDQGLQFLIQYYNGEERAKGNILERFSAQQFPDLHSELNLSSLELGDSALYFCASSVQGLETQYFGPGTRLLVL.

This clone was detected once. This sequence joins TRBV10-3 and TRBJ2-3; D gene unclear. Trimming shortened V by 10 bases and J by 5 bases, and 10 bases separated the two germline ends. The CDR3 length is 11 residues. The V gene's germline CDR1 is ENHRY and CDR2 SYGVKD. CDR3 nucleotides: TGTGCCACCGCGTCCGAAGATACGCAGTATTTT. As protein: CATASEDTQYF.

The V call is TRBV11-2, the J call TRBJ1-1; 10 positions agree with TRBD1. Trimming cost V 4 bases and J 0 bases; bases outside gene matches: 14. The CDR3 length is 19 residues. From germline, CDR1 is SGHAT and CDR2 FQNNGV. The CDR3 DNA follows: TGTGCCAGCAGCTCCTTGACCGGGACAGGGGCCTCCATGAACACTGAAGCTTTCTTT. As protein: CASSSLTGTGASMNTEAFF.

This clone was counted between two and nine times. The DNA for the CDR3 is TGTGCCAGTAGTATTACTAGGAGTGAGCAGTTCTTC. This gives the protein CASSITRSEQFF. The rearrangement links TRBV19 to TRBJ2-1; TRBD2 is a possible D gene (5 bases). V dropped 3 bases and J dropped 9 bases, with 9 bases sitting between them. The CDR3 contains 12 residues. The V gene's germline CDR1 is LNHDA and CDR2 SQIVND (reference sequence).